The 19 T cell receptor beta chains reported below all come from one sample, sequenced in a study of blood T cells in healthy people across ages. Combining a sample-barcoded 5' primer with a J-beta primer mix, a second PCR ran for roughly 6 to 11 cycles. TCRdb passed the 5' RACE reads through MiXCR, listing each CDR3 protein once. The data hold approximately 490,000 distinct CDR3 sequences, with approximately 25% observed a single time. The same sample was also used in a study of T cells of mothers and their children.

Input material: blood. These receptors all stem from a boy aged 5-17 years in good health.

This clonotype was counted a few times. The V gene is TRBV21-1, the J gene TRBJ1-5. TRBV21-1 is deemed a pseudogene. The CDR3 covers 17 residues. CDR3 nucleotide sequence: TGTGCCAGCAGCAAAGCTTCGAGAACCCGTGGCAATCAGCCCCAGCATTTT. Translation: CASSKASRTRGNQPQHF.

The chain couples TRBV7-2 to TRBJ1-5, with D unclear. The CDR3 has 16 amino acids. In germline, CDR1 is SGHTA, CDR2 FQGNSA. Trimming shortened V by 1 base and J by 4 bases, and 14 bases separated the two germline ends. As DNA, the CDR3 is TGTGCCAGCAGCTTAGGGTCGGCACGGACTAATCAGCCCCAGCATTTT. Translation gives CASSLGSARTNQPQHF.

CDR3 coding DNA: TGCGCCAGCAGCCAATGGCCTAGCGGGGGGAAAAGCTCCTACAATGAGCAGTTCTTC. Its protein is CASSQWPSGGKSSYNEQFF. The rearrangement uses TRBV4-1 and TRBJ2-1; TRBD2 matches 11 bases. Looked up from germline, CDR1 is MGHRA and CDR2 is YSYEKL. Trimming at V came to 2 bases and at J to 0 bases, leaving 9 bases not matched to a gene. The CDR3 sequence is 19 residues long.

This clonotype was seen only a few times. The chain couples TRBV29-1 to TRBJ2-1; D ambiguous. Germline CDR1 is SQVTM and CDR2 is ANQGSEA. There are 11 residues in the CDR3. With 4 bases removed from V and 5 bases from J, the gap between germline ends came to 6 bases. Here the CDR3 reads CSVAIDNEQFF. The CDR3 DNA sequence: TGCAGCGTTGCCATCGACAATGAGCAGTTCTTC.

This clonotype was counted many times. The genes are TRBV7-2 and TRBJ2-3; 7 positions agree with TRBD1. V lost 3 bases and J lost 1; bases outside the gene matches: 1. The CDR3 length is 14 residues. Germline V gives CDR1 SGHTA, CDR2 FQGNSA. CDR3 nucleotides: TGTGCCAGCAGCTTGGACAGGCGCACAGATACGCAGTATTTT. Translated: CASSLDRRTDTQYF.

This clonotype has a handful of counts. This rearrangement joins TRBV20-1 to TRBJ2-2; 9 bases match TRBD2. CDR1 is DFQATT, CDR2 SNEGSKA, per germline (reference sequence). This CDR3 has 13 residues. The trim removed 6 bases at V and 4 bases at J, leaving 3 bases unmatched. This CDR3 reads CSASGRSTGELFF. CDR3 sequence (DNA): TGCAGTGCCAGCGGGAGGTCCACCGGGGAGCTGTTTTTT.

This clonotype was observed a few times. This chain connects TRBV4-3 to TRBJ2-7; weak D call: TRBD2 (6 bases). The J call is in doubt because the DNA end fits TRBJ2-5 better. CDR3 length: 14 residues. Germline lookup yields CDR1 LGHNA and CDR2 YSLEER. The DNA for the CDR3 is TGCGCCAGCAGCTCAGGCGGGGTTGGGGAGACCCAGTACTTC. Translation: CASSSGGVGETQYF.

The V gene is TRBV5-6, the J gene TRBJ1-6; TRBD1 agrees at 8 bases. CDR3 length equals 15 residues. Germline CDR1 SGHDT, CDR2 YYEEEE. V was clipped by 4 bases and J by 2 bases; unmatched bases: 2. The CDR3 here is CASSMGQAYNSPLHF. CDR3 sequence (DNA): TGTGCCAGCAGCATGGGACAGGCCTATAATTCACCCCTCCACTTT.

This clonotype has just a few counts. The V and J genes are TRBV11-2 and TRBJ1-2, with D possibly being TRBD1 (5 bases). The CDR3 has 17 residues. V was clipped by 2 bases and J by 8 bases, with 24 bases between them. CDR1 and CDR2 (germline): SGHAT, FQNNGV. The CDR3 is CASSLNRAQEGVRGYTF. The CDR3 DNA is TGTGCCAGCAGCTTAAACCGGGCCCAGGAAGGGGTGCGGGGCTACACCTTC.

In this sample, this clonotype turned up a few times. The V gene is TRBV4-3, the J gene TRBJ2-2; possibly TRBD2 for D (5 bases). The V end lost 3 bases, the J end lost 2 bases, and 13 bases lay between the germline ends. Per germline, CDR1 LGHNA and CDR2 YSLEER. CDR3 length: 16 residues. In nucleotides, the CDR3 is TGCGCCAGCAGCCACCCCAGGAGGTCAAACACCGGGGAGCTGTTTTTT. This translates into CASSHPRRSNTGELFF.

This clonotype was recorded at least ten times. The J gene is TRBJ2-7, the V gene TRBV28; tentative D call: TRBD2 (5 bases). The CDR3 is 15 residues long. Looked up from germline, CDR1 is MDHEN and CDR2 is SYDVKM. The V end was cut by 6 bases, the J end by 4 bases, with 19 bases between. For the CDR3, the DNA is TGTGCCAGCAGCCGTGTGCTGGCGGAGGTATACGAGCAGTACTTC. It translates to CASSRVLAEVYEQYF.

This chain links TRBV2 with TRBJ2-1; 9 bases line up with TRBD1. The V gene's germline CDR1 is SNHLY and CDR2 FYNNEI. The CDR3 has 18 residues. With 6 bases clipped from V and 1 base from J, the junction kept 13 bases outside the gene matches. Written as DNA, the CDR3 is TGTGCCAGCAGCACAGGGGGCAGTTACGGGGGGTCCTACAATGAGCAGTTCTTC. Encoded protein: CASSTGGSYGGSYNEQFF.

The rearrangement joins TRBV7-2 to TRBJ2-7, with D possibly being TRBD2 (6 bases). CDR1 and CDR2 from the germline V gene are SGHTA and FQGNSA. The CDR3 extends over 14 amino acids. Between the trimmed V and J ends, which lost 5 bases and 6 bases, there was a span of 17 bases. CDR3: CASSGEWGGCEQYF. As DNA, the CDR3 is TGTGCCAGCAGCGGAGAATGGGGAGGATGCGAGCAGTACTTC.

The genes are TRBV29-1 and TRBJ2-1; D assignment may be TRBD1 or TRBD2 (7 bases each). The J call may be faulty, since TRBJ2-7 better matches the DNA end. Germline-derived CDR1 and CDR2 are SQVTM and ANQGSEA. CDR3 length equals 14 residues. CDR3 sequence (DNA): TGCAGCGTGAGGGGAGGGGACAGTGCCTACGAGCAGTACTTC. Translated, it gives CSVRGGDSAYEQYF.

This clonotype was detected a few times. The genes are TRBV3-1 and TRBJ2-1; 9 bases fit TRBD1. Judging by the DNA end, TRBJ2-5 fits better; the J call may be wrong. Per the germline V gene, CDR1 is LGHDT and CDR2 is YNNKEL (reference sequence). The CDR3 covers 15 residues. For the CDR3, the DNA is TGTGCCAGCAGCCAAGCCGGGACTAACAGGGGGCCCCAGTACTTC. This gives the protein CASSQAGTNRGPQYF.

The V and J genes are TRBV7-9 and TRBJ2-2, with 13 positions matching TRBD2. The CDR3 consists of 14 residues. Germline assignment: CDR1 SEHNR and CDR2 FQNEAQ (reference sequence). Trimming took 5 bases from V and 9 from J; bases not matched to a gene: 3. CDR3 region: CASSRGLAGWELFF. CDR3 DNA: TGTGCCAGCAGCCGGGGACTAGCGGGATGGGAGCTGTTTTTT.

The DNA of the CDR3 is TGTGCCAGCAGTTCCTCCTCGGACAGGGGGAGCATTCAGTACTTC. This encodes CASSSSSDRGSIQYF. This chain links TRBV6-6 with TRBJ2-4, with TRBD1 matching 10 bases. The CDR3 contains 15 residues. The germline V gene has CDR1 MNHNY and CDR2 SVGAGI (reference sequence). V was clipped by 4 bases and J by 9 bases; unmatched bases: 9.

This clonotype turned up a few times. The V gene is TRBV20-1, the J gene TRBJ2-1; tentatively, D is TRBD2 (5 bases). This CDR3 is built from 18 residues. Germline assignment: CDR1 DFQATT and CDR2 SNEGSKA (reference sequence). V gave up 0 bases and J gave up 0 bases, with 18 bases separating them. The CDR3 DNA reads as TGCAGTGCTAGAGATCAAGGTCTACGGGAAAGCTCCTACAATGAGCAGTTCTTC. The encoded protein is CSARDQGLRESSYNEQFF.

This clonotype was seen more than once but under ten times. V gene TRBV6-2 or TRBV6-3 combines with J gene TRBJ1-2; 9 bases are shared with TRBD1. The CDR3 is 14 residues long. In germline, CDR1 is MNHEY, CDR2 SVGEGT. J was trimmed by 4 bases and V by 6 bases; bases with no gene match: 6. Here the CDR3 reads CASRPLTGGYGYTF. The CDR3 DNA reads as TGTGCCAGCAGACCCCTGACAGGGGGCTATGGCTACACCTTC.